Following are 14 T cell receptor beta chains from one sample sequenced in a study of glioma-infiltrating T cells. The iRepertoire nested amplicon-rescue multiplex PCR amplified TCR alpha and beta CDR3s from RNA. TCRdb re-analysed the multiplex PCR reads in MiXCR, keeping a single row per CDR3 protein. The table lists 100,000 to 150,000 distinct CDR3 sequences, roughly 25% of them singletons, with 13% to 15% in the top ten. The sequencing input was glioma tissue, nonneoplastic brain tissue, or PBMCs (not recorded which). These receptors all come from a human donor with low-grade glioma or glioblastoma, undergoing nonglioma brain surgery, or in good health (not recorded which).

The rearrangement joins TRBV11-3 to TRBJ2-1; 12 bases match TRBD2. Germline V gene lookup returns CDR1 SGHNT and CDR2 YENEEA. The CDR3 contains 16 residues. After removal of 0 bases from V and 5 bases from J, the junction contained 2 bases not matched to a gene. CDR3 in DNA: TGTGCCAGCAGCTTAGAACTAGCGGGAGGTCACAATGAGCAGTTCTTC. Protein: CASSLELAGGHNEQFF.

This clonotype was observed at least ten times. The chain employs TRBV7-9 and TRBJ2-1, with 11 bases aligning to TRBD2. In germline, CDR1 is SEHNR, CDR2 FQNEAQ (reference sequence). CDR3 length: 15 residues. The V gene end was trimmed by 4 bases and the J gene end by 9 bases; junction bases not matched to a gene: 8. CDR3 sequence reads: CASSWLLAGESEQFF. The CDR3 bases are TGTGCCAGCAGCTGGTTACTAGCGGGAGAAAGTGAGCAGTTCTTC.

This chain uses TRBV2 with TRBJ2-7; TRBD2 agrees at 10 bases. V shed 10 bases and J 4 bases; nucleotides not matched to a gene: 7. The CDR3 is 13 residues long. Germline-derived CDR1 and CDR2 are SNHLY and FYNNEI. The DNA for the CDR3 is TGTGCCATCTGGACTAGCGGCGCTTACGAGCAGTACTTC. Translated, it gives CAIWTSGAYEQYF. Full variable domain (rest looked up from reference TRBV2 and TRBJ2-7): EPEVTQTPSHQVTQMGQEVILRCVPISNHLYFYWYRQILGQKVEFLVSFYNNEISEKSEIFDDQFSVERPDGSNFTLKIRSTKLEDSAMYFCAIWTSGAYEQYFGPGTRLTVT.

This clonotype has more than one count but fewer than ten. Possible read error: a much larger clone is one base away. The rearrangement links TRBV6-1 to TRBJ2-3, with a tentative D call TRBD1 (6 bases). CDR3 length: 16 amino acids. The germline CDR1 and CDR2 sequences are MNHNS and SASEGT. The CDR3 loop is CTSTQQGSTSTDTQYF. CDR3 DNA: TGTACCAGCACTCAACAGGGAAGCACTAGCACAGATACGCAGTATTTT.

As concerns this clonotype: A much bigger clone sits one base away, suggesting this may be a read error. CDR3 sequence: CASSLGVSIPGELFF. The DNA of the CDR3 is TGCGCCAGCAGCTTGGGCGTGAGTATCCCCGGGGAGCTGTTTTTT. J is TRBJ2-2 and V is TRBV5-1; D remains ambiguous. V was trimmed by 0 bases and J by 6 bases, leaving 12 bases between them. Germline loops: CDR1 SGHRS, CDR2 YFSETQ. This CDR3 contains 15 residues.

Of note for this clonotype: A junction boundary mismatches the germline segment, possibly from a read error. The chain employs TRBV6-5 and TRBJ2-3; 9 bases are shared with TRBD2. CDR1 is MNHEY and CDR2 is SVGAGI in the germline V gene. This CDR3 has 15 residues. The CDR3 coding sequence is TGTGCCAGCAGCTACTTAGCGGGAGTGACAGATACGCAGTGTTTT. Translated, it gives CASSYLAGVTDTQCF.

This clonotype occurred many times. The chain couples TRBV7-2 to TRBJ2-3; TRBD2 aligns across 13 bases. J gave up 3 bases and V 1 base, and 4 bases lay outside the gene matches. Germline V gene lookup returns CDR1 SGHTA and CDR2 FQGNSA. The CDR3 has 17 amino acids. Here the CDR3 reads CASSLGLAGGITDTQYF. The CDR3 nucleotides are TGTGCCAGCAGCTTAGGACTAGCGGGAGGCATAACAGATACGCAGTATTTT.

This clonotype came up many times. V gene TRBV4-2 combines with J gene TRBJ2-7, with D uncertain. Germline CDR1 LGHNA, CDR2 YNFKEQ. The CDR3 consists of 13 residues. The V gene lost 4 bases and the J gene lost 0 bases, with 7 bases spanning the gap. This CDR3 reads CASSRRDSYEQYF. Written as DNA, the CDR3 is TGTGCCAGCAGCCGAAGGGACTCCTACGAGCAGTACTTC.

Points on this clonotype: This clone may be a read error of a much larger clone one base away. The conserved closing phenylalanine or tryptophan is absent in this CDR3, likely reflecting a read error. The chain recombines TRBV7-9 with TRBJ2-7, with a tentative D call TRBD1 (6 bases). V was trimmed by 1 base and J by 6 bases, leaving 13 bases between them. The germline gives CDR1 SEHNR, CDR2 FQNEAQ (reference sequence). The CDR3 is 14 residues long. This chain's CDR3 is CASSLVLRGPEQYS. As DNA, the CDR3 is TGTGCCAGCAGCTTAGTTCTCAGGGGCCCCGAGCAGTACTCC.

With regard to this clonotype: It may be a read error: a sequence one base away is much more abundant. This sequence joins TRBV29-1 and TRBJ1-1; 7 bases are shared with TRBD1. J was trimmed by 2 bases and V by 6 bases; bases with no gene match: 6. CDR1 SQVTM and CDR2 ANQGSEA come from the germline V gene. The CDR3 is 13 amino acids. This chain's CDR3 is CSVEQGINTEAFF. CDR3 coding DNA: TGCAGCGTCGAACAGGGGATTAACACTGAAGCTTTCTTT.

This clonotype came up many times. The chain combines TRBV4-3 with TRBJ2-3; D is perhaps TRBD1 or TRBD2 (5 bases each). The V gene lost 0 bases and the J gene lost 4 bases, with 8 bases spanning the gap. The germline V gene has CDR1 LGHNA and CDR2 YSLEER. The CDR3 is made up of 14 amino acids. The CDR3 loop is CASSQERGPDTQYF. CDR3 bases: TGCGCCAGCAGCCAAGAGAGGGGCCCAGATACGCAGTATTTT.

This clonotype was counted many times. V is TRBV7-2 and J is TRBJ2-7; 10 nucleotides match TRBD2. Trimming cost V 6 bases and J 4 bases; bases outside gene matches: 9. The CDR3 contains 15 residues. CDR1 is SGHTA, CDR2 FQGNSA, per germline. The CDR3 region is CASSLPGLAMYEQYF. The CDR3 DNA follows: TGTGCCAGCAGTCTTCCGGGACTAGCGATGTACGAGCAGTACTTC.

Concerning this clonotype: Since a much larger clone is just one base distant, this may be a read error. V gene TRBV5-5 combines with J gene TRBJ2-7, with 7 bases matching TRBD1. The J segment lost 5 bases and the V segment lost 2 bases, leaving 4 bases of the junction unmatched. The CDR3 contains 13 residues. Germline V gene lookup returns CDR1 SGHKS and CDR2 YYEKEE (reference sequence). The CDR3 region is CASSFTGDHEQYF. In DNA form, the CDR3 reads TGTGCCAGCAGCTTTACAGGGGACCACGAGCAGTACTTC.

This clonotype showed up many times. V gene TRBV3-1 combines with J gene TRBJ1-1; D unclear. This CDR3 has 14 amino acids. From germline, CDR1 is LGHDT and CDR2 YNNKEL (reference sequence). V was trimmed by 1 base and J by 4 bases, leaving 10 bases between them. The CDR3 bases are TGTGCCAGCAGCCAAGGACCGAGGAGCACTGAAGCTTTCTTT. It encodes CASSQGPRSTEAFF. Drawing the rest from reference TRBV3-1 and TRBJ1-1, the complete variable domain is DTAVSQTPKYLVTQMGNDKSIKCEQNLGHDTMYWYKQDSKKFLKIMFSYNNKELIINETVPNRFSPKSPDKAHLNLHINSLELGDSAVYFCASSQGPRSTEAFFGQGTRLTVV.